This T cell receptor beta chain was identified during a study of CD8+CD57+ T cells in acquired aplastic anemia. Study details: Sorted CD4+ and CD8+ cells gave a mean 3.2 ug DNA, range roughly 0.19 to 27.4 ug. Study-level findings and limits: The study identified almost 30 CD8+ CDR3 sequences shared by patients and controls.

Worth noting for this clonotype: Its antigen remains unknown.

Per the germline V gene, CDR1 is LNHDA and CDR2 is SQIVND (reference sequence). The CDR3 runs to 14 residues. The V gene end was trimmed by 7 bases and the J gene end by 8 bases; junction bases not matched to a gene: 7. An expansion of CD8+CD57+ cells by flow cytometry had been shown in patients chosen for sequencing. Receipt of therapy had not occurred in any patient by the time of blood sampling. Genomic DNA served as template for TCR beta VDJ and CDR3 profiling. TCRdb re-analysed the reads in MiXCR, keeping a single row per CDR3 protein. The table records about 120,000 distinct CDR3 sequences, under 60% of them present only once.

This sequence was found in a human donor with aplastic anemia. Sequencing used sorted CD4+, CD8+, or CD8+CD57+ T cells (not recorded which) from PBMCs. The chain carries TRBV19 and TRBJ1-4, with TRBD1 matching over 10 bases. CDR3: CASTDRGREEKLFF. In DNA form, the CDR3 reads TGTGCCAGTACCGACAGGGGGCGGGAAGAAAAACTGTTTTTT.